Described below is a single TCR beta chain sequence and its context. Its antigen is unknown. No qualities accompany the bases; no much larger clone lies one base away. Library preparation was by the immunoSEQ multiplex PCR assay. TCRdb took over this immuneACCESS table, retaining in-frame rearrangements with V and J assigned. Such tables are incomplete; in checked studies, under half of the missing clones stem from an unresolved V gene, and the remainder is unexplained. Here the sample has some 660,000 clones; about 89% occur a single time. 0.0094% of the sample is held by the ten biggest clonotypes. This entry is derived from a study of shared T cell receptors in the human thymus (dated by TCRdb to the early 2020s). Some background on the complete study: The study investigated the way shared, self-reactive T-cell receptor alpha chains are produced in the human thymus.

From the cysteine up to the phenylalanine, the CDR3 has a length of 15 residues. The entry retains the CDR3 DNA only, 45 bases that are in frame from base 1. Sequences MGHRA (CDR1) and YSYEKL (CDR2) are obtained from the germline V gene. Germline trimming amounts to 4 bases on V and 6 bases on J, with 8 as the count of junction bases outside the gene matches. The same data also went into a second study, on human thymus T cells. The second study's paper adds: Donors were immunologically healthy infants undergoing open corrective cardiac surgery for congenital heart defects in Finland. The thymus tissue came from surgical resects taken out during corrective cardiac surgery. Usage of V and J gene segments appeared to be biased in both the thymic and the peripheral blood repertoires. The related research reported highly overlapping thymic TCR repertoires among unrelated individuals. The study characterized TCR alpha and beta repertoires from about 8 infant thymus samples and a few related peripheral blood samples. The infant donors were about 6 to 244 days old, and the cohort included more than five males and a couple of females. Thymocytes were released mechanically from tissue and stored at -70 °C as pellets of 10-30 million cells. A QIAsymphony instrument was used to extract genomic DNA from frozen cell pellets. TCRB and TCRAD loci were amplified from a standardized quantity of quality-controlled genomic DNA using the immunoSEQ multiplex PCR assay. The V(D)J region was spanned by amplicons of a length sufficient to cover the CDR3 and to identify V and J genes. The amplicons were sequenced on an Illumina platform via the commercial immunoSEQ service. Primer bias and sequencing errors were corrected as previously described, and TCRAD and TCRB were defined on the basis of the IMGT database. The repertoires were analysed using immunoSEQ Analyzer 3.0 and VDJTools for basic statistics, V/J segment usage, diversity estimates, rarefaction and pairwise overlap. Chao1, ChaoE, Efron-Thisted, Shannon and inverse Simpson indices were used to estimate diversity, which was also estimated on datasets down-sampled to the smallest sample. For repertoire overlap, CDR3 nucleotide sequence, V gene and J gene had to match strictly, and clustering was done by Jaccard-based multidimensional scaling. On average, thymus samples yielded 650,000 to 1,000,000 unique TCRB clonotypes, whereas blood samples yielded some 92,000.

The specimen was thymocytes. The clonotype comes from a boy under three years old with a congenital heart defect. Donor details come from another sample of the same person, matched by shared clones. This chain joins TRBV4-1 to TRBJ2-3; the central 9 bases match TRBD1. The sequence in DNA is TGCGCCAGCAGCCGAGGACAGGGGCCTCGGGATACGCAGTATTTT. This sequence encodes CASSRGQGPRDTQYF.